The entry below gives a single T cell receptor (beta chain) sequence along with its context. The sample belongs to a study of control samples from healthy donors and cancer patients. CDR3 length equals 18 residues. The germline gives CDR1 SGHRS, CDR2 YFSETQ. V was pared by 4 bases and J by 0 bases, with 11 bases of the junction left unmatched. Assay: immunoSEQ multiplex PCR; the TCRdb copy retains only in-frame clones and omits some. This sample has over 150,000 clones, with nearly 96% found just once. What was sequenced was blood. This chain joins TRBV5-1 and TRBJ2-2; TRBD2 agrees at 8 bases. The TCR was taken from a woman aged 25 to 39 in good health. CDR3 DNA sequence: TGCGCCAGCAGCCCCACGGGGGGGGCACAATCGAACACCGGGGAGCTGTTTTTT. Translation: CASSPTGGAQSNTGELFF. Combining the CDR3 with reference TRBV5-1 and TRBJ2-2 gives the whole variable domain KAGVTQTPRYLIKTRGQQVTLSCSPISGHRSVSWYQQTPGQGLQFLFEYFSETQRNKGNFPGRFSGRQFSNSRSEMNVSTLELGDSALYLCASSPTGGAQSNTGELFFGEGSRLTVL.